These T cell receptor beta chains were read from a single sample in a study of shared clonotypes between healthy human individuals. Sequenced by immunoSEQ multiplex PCR; TCRdb stores in-frame clones only, minus some. This table holds around 700,000 clones, 90% to 95% found once. The sequenced material came from naive CD8+ T cells sorted from blood. The origin of the receptors is a man aged 30-40 years in good health. The CDR3 runs from the conserved cysteine through the conserved F or W. D genes are given only for firm matches. Size is omitted from some rows. Given values are once, few, many or a class for expanded clones.

clone_size: .; j_call: TRBJ2-5; d_call: .; v_call: TRBV7-2; cdr3_aa: CASSLNAGEETQYF; cdr3_nt: TGTGCCAGCAGCTTAAATGCAGGGGAAGAGACCCAGTACTTC
clone_size: .; j_call: TRBJ2-1; d_call: .; v_call: TRBV19; cdr3_aa: CASSIDGRFNEQFF; cdr3_nt: TGTGCCAGTAGTATCGACGGGCGTTTCAATGAGCAGTTCTTC
clone_size: .; j_call: TRBJ2-7; d_call: TRBD1; v_call: TRBV27; cdr3_aa: CASAWLSLGQGSRGIYEQYF; cdr3_nt: TGTGCCAGCGCCTGGCTGAGTCTGGGACAGGGTTCCAGAGGGATCTACGAGCAGTACTTC
clone_size: few; j_call: TRBJ2-7; d_call: .; v_call: TRBV6-4; cdr3_aa: CATTRPEPGEQYF; cdr3_nt: TGTGCCACCACAAGGCCCGAGCCGGGGGAGCAGTACTTC
clone_size: .; j_call: TRBJ2-5; d_call: .; v_call: TRBV4-3; cdr3_aa: CASSQDRQTKETQYF; cdr3_nt: TGCGCCAGCAGCCAAGACCGGCAGACAAAAGAGACCCAGTACTTC
clone_size: once; j_call: TRBJ2-7; d_call: TRBD1; v_call: TRBV7-6; cdr3_aa: CASSLEWTGGFDEQYF; cdr3_nt: TGTGCCAGCAGCTTAGAATGGACAGGGGGCTTCGACGAGCAGTACTTC
clone_size: .; j_call: TRBJ2-2; d_call: TRBD1; v_call: TRBV19; cdr3_aa: CASSYGQGGSGELFF; cdr3_nt: TGTGCCAGTAGTTATGGACAGGGGGGATCCGGGGAGCTGTTTTTT
clone_size: .; j_call: TRBJ2-7; d_call: TRBD1; v_call: TRBV28; cdr3_aa: CASDTDRGEQYF; cdr3_nt: TGTGCCAGCGACACCGACAGGGGCGAGCAGTACTTC
clone_size: once; j_call: TRBJ2-7; d_call: .; v_call: TRBV10-3; cdr3_aa: CAISDREGNYEQYF; cdr3_nt: TGTGCCATCAGTGACCGCGAAGGGAACTACGAGCAGTACTTC
clone_size: .; j_call: TRBJ2-7; d_call: .; v_call: TRBV11-2; cdr3_aa: CASSLGSGLTGEQYF; cdr3_nt: TGTGCCAGCAGCTTAGGGAGCGGCCTGACGGGCGAGCAGTACTTC
clone_size: .; j_call: TRBJ1-2; d_call: TRBD1; v_call: TRBV7-8; cdr3_aa: CASSPSSGQGILYGYTF; cdr3_nt: TGTGCCAGCAGCCCGTCCTCGGGACAGGGCATCCTCTATGGCTACACCTTC
clone_size: .; j_call: TRBJ2-7; d_call: TRBD2; v_call: TRBV5-5; cdr3_aa: CASSYYGRAAYEQYF; cdr3_nt: TGTGCCAGCAGCTATTACGGGAGGGCTGCCTACGAGCAGTACTTC
clone_size: .; j_call: TRBJ2-5; d_call: .; v_call: TRBV2; cdr3_aa: CASSGPDRRGETQYF; cdr3_nt: TGTGCCAGCAGTGGCCCGGACAGGAGGGGGGAGACCCAGTACTTC
clone_size: .; j_call: TRBJ2-5; d_call: .; v_call: TRBV7-9; cdr3_aa: CASSPWTPSQETQYF; cdr3_nt: TGTGCCAGCAGCCCATGGACTCCGAGCCAAGAGACCCAGTACTTC
clone_size: .; j_call: TRBJ2-3; d_call: TRBD2; v_call: TRBV25-1; cdr3_aa: CASSVGSGRTDTQYF; cdr3_nt: TGTGCCAGCAGTGTCGGTAGCGGGCGGACAGATACGCAGTATTTT